What follows describes a single T cell receptor beta chain. This clone's antigen is unknown. Per-nucleotide qualities are absent, and no much larger clonotype sits a single base away. The germline V gene sets CDR1 to SGHNT and CDR2 to YENEEA. Reading from cysteine to phenylalanine, the CDR3 counts 16 amino acids. CDR3 DNA only is kept here, 48 bases in frame from base 1. V has 4 bases trimmed and J has 3 bases trimmed; junction bases matching no gene number 5. In total, approximately 700 healthy bone marrow donors made up the cohort. At the time of sampling, every cohort member was nominally healthy, though immune exposures that went unrecorded were likely present. The donor tested CMV seropositive and was one of the 289 seropositive cohort members. Every donor gave a peripheral blood sample, and the peripheral blood mononuclear cells from that sample were used for TCR beta sequencing. The Qiagen DNeasy Blood Extraction Kit was used to extract genomic DNA from the blood cell samples.

This entry is derived from a study of cytomegalovirus exposure and HLA in healthy donors (dated by TCRdb to the late 2010s). Background on the whole study: An earlier analysis of about 560 of the donors reported 250 to 350 Gb of sequence data and 117 million unique TCR beta sequences obtained from about 180 million T cells. Roughly 290 gigabases of sequencing data and approximately 91 million unique TCR sequences made up an early release that covered approximately 620 HLA-typed donors. The genetic ancestry cluster associated with self-reported Caucasian donors included about four fifths of the roughly 380 genotyped donors. The aim of the study was to test whether cataloging public T cell receptors could identify signatures of past pathogen exposure. The study used immunosequencing to profile the T cell repertoires of about 670 subjects and linked those repertoires to cytomegalovirus serostatus. In addition to the first cohort of hundreds of subjects, a separate validation cohort of 120 different subjects was used. The study combined high-throughput TCR immunosequencing, statistical association of individual TCRs with disease status, and machine learning to predict cytomegalovirus infection status. In a later analysis, previously published TCR beta repertoires from about 640 donors were re-analyzed and high-resolution HLA genotyping was added so that TCR occurrence patterns could be studied. The later analysis used no new phenotypic data to find candidate immune exposures, relying instead on TCR beta sequences and their occurrence across donors. To decide whether each TCR beta V gene segment behaved as functional or pseudogenic, an earlier analysis of 587 of the donors relied on high-throughput TCR beta sequencing. Donor age, sex, ethnicity and CMV serostatus were compiled together with the repertoire data. In a later genetic analysis, genome-wide SNP genotypes for 398 of the 666 donors were used, and that subset was treated as a discovery cohort. Every discovery cohort repertoire had been produced on one sequencing platform. HLA typing covered class I and class II loci at four-digit resolution. The number of typed donors differed by locus: roughly 629-640 for A, B, C, DRB1 and DQB1; some 540 for DQA1; approximately 600 for DPA1; and 400 to 480 for DPB1. Roughly five DR-DQ haplotypes were treated as single units for association and clustering because of strong linkage in the cohort. Across 398 genotyped donors of the cohort, an average of approximately 220,000 unique TCR beta nucleotide sequences per donor were sequenced, and 15% to 20% of those sequences were non-productive. Results the study describes overall, beyond this receptor: In this cohort, only TCR beta chains were sequenced, and detectable features were limited by the absence of alpha or paired-chain data. A further reported finding was that TCR beta sequences accurately predicted the HLA-A and HLA-B alleles for most subjects in the first cohort. An association between a missense DCLRE1C variant and V-gene and J-gene trimming of TCR beta chains was found in a later genetic analysis and replicated in an independent cohort. In both the original and validation cohorts, the classifier was reported to diagnose cytomegalovirus status with high specificity and sensitivity. The study listed 164 TCR beta chains as associated with cytomegalovirus. About 15 rarely observed V segments, including chromosome 9 orphons, were excluded from the earlier analysis of some 590 of the donors because counts were too low. A cluster of highly shared sequence variants was judged likely to represent a technical artifact of the sequencing pipeline. In an earlier analysis of 587 of the donors, most TCR beta V segments appeared in productive rearrangements about 87% or about 30% of the time, broadly matching IMGT annotations. According to the authors, the approach could potentially be generalized to other disease states and immunological phenotypes. Specific HLA alleles were associated with 15,000 to 20,000 TCR beta sequences at a false discovery rate of 0.05 in a later analysis. A later genetic analysis reported fewer N-insertions in productive TCRs among donors in an Asian-associated ancestry cluster than the roughly 700-donor mean. A later analysis found that most CMV-associated TCR beta chains appeared HLA-restricted, with HLA associations seemingly driven largely by CMV exposure. In a later analysis, the rate of TCR association differed among HLA loci, with DRB1 alleles having the most associated TCRs and HLA-C alleles having the fewest. The only immune exposure information available for the cohort was CMV serostatus. A few of the identified cytomegalovirus-associated TCR beta chains were confirmed in vitro to be specific for cytomegalovirus antigens. Linkage disequilibrium might explain the correlated functional status among segregating V segments, but an unknown experimental factor could not be excluded. While some public TCRs were present in many individuals, most TCR sequences turned up only very rarely across donors. According to a later analysis, parvovirus B19, influenza, CMV and Epstein-Barr virus appeared linked to several top co-occurrence clusters. Because the 87-base-pair reads could not distinguish some IMGT-functional V segments, including TRBV6-2 and TRBV6-3, those segments were excluded. When HLA alleles, especially DR and DQ, strongly co-occurred, attributing TCR associations to individual alleles was difficult. Presence/absence analyses assumed roughly uniform sequencing depth across donors, an assumption that may not hold. Because some donors lacked HLA typing at each locus, the association tests relied only on the typed subset. Compared with equally common non-associated chains, HLA-associated TCR beta chains in a later analysis were more clonally expanded and had lower generation probabilities.

Libraries were prepared through the immunoSEQ multiplex PCR assay. For the multiplex PCR, a mixture combining 60 forward primers for TCR Vbeta segments and 13 reverse primers for TCR Jbeta segments was used. Amplification of the CDR3 region of rearranged TCR beta genes was performed with a multiplex PCR assay on genomic DNA. Amplified TCR beta libraries were sequenced as 87-base-pair reads on the Illumina HiSeq System. On the authors' methods: Across the roughly 670 repertoires, a later analysis counted some 81 million unique TCR beta chains, around 11 million of which were shared by at least two donors. Raw reads were error-corrected and collapsed into unique sequences with a nearest-neighbor algorithm that merged closely related sequences to remove PCR and sequencing errors. To assign V, D and J gene segments, CDR3 sequences were aligned to IMGT reference sequences. For a sequence to be retained, a match of at least six nucleotides was required to both a V gene segment and a J gene segment. Rearrangements were called productive when the CDR3 lacked stop codons and stayed in frame with V and J; all others were non-productive. CDR3 was defined by IMGT convention, running from the second conserved V-encoded cysteine to the conserved J-encoded phenylalanine. The earlier analysis of some 600 of the donors excluded sequences that lacked an unambiguous match to a single V gene segment. In an earlier analysis of approximately 590 of the donors, a V segment was called functional when productive rearrangements were above 56.7%, and segregating when the standard deviation between donors exceeded 5%. A statistical classification framework was developed to diagnose cytomegalovirus status using the catalog of TCR beta chain sequences. V and J gene assignment, in a later analysis, came from comparing TCR nucleotide sequences with IMGT/GENE-DB human TR gene sequences. A later analysis assigned CDR3 sequences and most-parsimonious VDJ recombination scenarios with the TCRdist pipeline. In a later analysis, every TCR beta chain was defined by the combination of its CDR3 amino acid sequence and its V-gene family, and reads without a unique V-gene family were dropped. To address suspected cross-contamination and a sequencing artifact, a later analysis removed roughly 640 highly shared, low-generation-probability nucleotide sequences. In a later analysis, a clonal expansion index for each public chain was calculated from normalized within-repertoire ranks of inferred template counts. Generation probabilities in a later analysis came from a VDJ recombination model fitted to out-of-frame rearrangements, and those results were checked against IGoR. In a later analysis, TCR-TCR, TCR-HLA and TCR-CMV co-occurrence was scored with hypergeometric tests, and a repertoire-size bias correction was applied to TCR pairs. To estimate false discovery rates, a later analysis permuted the HLA or CMV assignments 20 times. A later analysis grouped co-occurring TCRs with DBSCAN, adding TCRdist sequence similarity when clustering within HLA-allele-positive subsets. Repertoires with fewer than 30,000 or more than 120,000 public chains were left out of co-occurrence clustering, as were about 5 repertoires with anomalous nucleotide sharing. Here the immuneACCESS table is served through TCRdb, limited to in-frame sequences with V and J called. Missing clones are a known gap in these copies; in checked studies unresolved V genes cover under half, and the rest lacks a known reason. That table is the source of V, J and clone size, and D and trimming were worked out from the DNA. Counted in this sample were about 160,000 clones; around 80% of them appeared once. The ten largest clones represent roughly 1.6% of the sample.

Recombination linked TRBV11-3 to TRBJ2-3, and TRBD2 matches 12 of the central bases. Sequences were obtained from PBMCs. The receptor was derived from a girl between 10 and 17 years old in good health and CMV-seropositive. The CDR3 protein: CASSYRTSGGTDTQYF. Here is the DNA: TGTGCCAGCAGCTACCGAACTAGCGGGGGGACAGATACGCAGTATTTT.